This paragraph covers one TCR beta chain sequence. Its antigen remains unidentified. Base qualities are not provided; no much larger clone lies one nucleotide away. TCRbeta CDR3 regions were amplified from genomic DNA using the immunoSEQ Assay, a bias-controlled multiplex PCR. In the original analysis: Within the assay, amplification of reference gene primers was used to estimate how many nucleated cells each sample contained. Sequence reads were collapsed and filtered to measure the absolute abundance of every unique TCRbeta CDR3 rearrangement. For each sample, productive Simpson clonality was calculated as the square root of Simpson's diversity index over productive rearrangements. The immuneACCESS repertoire file appears here via TCRdb, limited to in-frame rearrangements. These files lack a portion of the clones; in checked studies, under half of the deficit traces to unresolved V genes, and the cause of the others is not known. The V and J calls and clone size were taken over from that table, and D and trimming were inferred from the DNA. The sample records some 99,000 clones, 65% to 90% of which are singletons. Together, the top ten hold roughly 8.2% of the sample.

Collaborating institutions collected whole blood in K2EDTA tubes following their own protocols. For TCRbeta analysis, collaborators shipped samples as frozen whole blood, isolated PBMCs, or DNA extracted from either of those sample types. The data were taken from a study of blood T cell repertoires in COVID-19 (dated by TCRdb to about 2020). In terms of the full investigation: Collaborator samples came from the United States, Italy and Spain and covered acute and convalescent phases of COVID-19. The prospective study material was composed of cDNA or gDNA derived from T cells, B-cell-depleted T cells, or PBMCs. The dataset comprised deeply sampled blood TCRbeta repertoires from subjects exposed to, actively infected with, or recovered from COVID-19. The repertoires were released in a freely available public database meant as a resource for research on the immune response to SARS-CoV-2. Samples were obtained from the ongoing ImmuneRACE study (first 160 participants) and from some 1,200 subjects provided by 6 global collaborators. A de-identified subject ID, COVID-19 status, age in years and sex were almost always included in the sample metadata. Where available, HLA class I and class II types were taken from metadata supplied by the sample provider and were not determined by assay-based typing.

On the study overall, not on this receptor specifically: The amount of clinical and demographic metadata varied by source and participant and was provided uncurated.

In the germline V gene, CDR1 corresponds to MNHEY and CDR2 to SVGEGT. From the cysteine up to the phenylalanine, the CDR3 has a length of 13 residues. The retained sequence is limited to the CDR3, 39 bases, with the frame set at the first base. The trim is 2 bases for V and 3 bases for J, with a gap of 8 bases between the germline ends. The sequence was obtained from a woman of 80 years or more with active or convalescent COVID-19. The chain couples TRBV6-2 or TRBV6-3 to TRBJ2-7, and the D gene may be TRBD1, 5 bases matching. Sequenced sample: peripheral blood. The base sequence is TGTGCCAGCAGTTACCCAGGGCGCTACGAGCAGTACTTC. Translation gives CASSYPGRYEQYF.